The rows below give T cell receptor beta chains drawn from one sample of a study of blood T cell repertoires in COVID-19. Profiling relied on immunoSEQ multiplex PCR, and the TCRdb table lists in-frame clones only, not all of them. The sample records 50,000 to 75,000 clones, about 90% being singletons. Sequenced input: peripheral blood. Receptor source: an older man in a cohort sampled during active COVID-19. Both conserved end residues are part of each CDR3. The D gene is left open where the match is weak. The size entry is marked missing in some rows and otherwise reads once, few, many or a size class.

v_gene	d_gene	abundance	j_gene	CDR3aa
TRBV20-1	TRBD1	.	TRBJ1-2	CSARTGFGYTF
TRBV5-4	.	.	TRBJ2-1	CASSLGLLSSYNEQFF
TRBV10-2	.	.	TRBJ2-7	CASSESKRLPGYF
TRBV30	TRBD2	.	TRBJ2-3	CAWTRLAGGFTDTQYF
TRBV10-1	TRBD2	.	TRBJ2-1	CASNLAGGNNEQFF
TRBV7-2	.	.	TRBJ2-5	CASSFYSGVETQYF
TRBV19	TRBD1	.	TRBJ2-3	CASGRDSATSTDTQYF
TRBV5-1	.	.	TRBJ2-6	CASSLGDNWANVLTF
TRBV15	TRBD1	.	TRBJ1-4	CATSRWTGGREKLFF
TRBV5-1	.	.	TRBJ2-3	CASSRRGDTQYF
TRBV5-6	TRBD2	.	TRBJ2-2	CASSPSGGTGELFF
TRBV3-1/TRBV3-2	TRBD1	.	TRBJ1-1	CASSQGQGRGDTEAFF
TRBV5-1	TRBD2	.	TRBJ2-5	CASSPGGRETQYF
TRBV7-9	.	.	TRBJ2-7	CASSPSSYEQYF
TRBV5-1	TRBD1	once	TRBJ2-5	CASSLALDRGRETQYF
TRBV30	TRBD1	.	TRBJ1-2	CAWSGQGFYYGYTF
TRBV7-2	.	.	TRBJ1-5	CASSSRFSQPQHF
TRBV6-2/TRBV6-3	.	many	TRBJ2-7	CASSYAVMGYEQYF
TRBV5-1	TRBD1	.	TRBJ1-1	CASSPIPQGSGTEAFF
TRBV7-9	TRBD1	.	TRBJ1-1	CASKTEGAAEAFF
TRBV7-8	TRBD1	.	TRBJ1-4	CASSPRTGVDEKLFF
TRBV5-1	TRBD1	.	TRBJ1-1	CASSRDRGTEAFF
TRBV9	.	.	TRBJ2-7	CASSARGTDSYEQYF
TRBV6-6	.	.	TRBJ1-3	CASSATDSGNTIYF
TRBV3-1/TRBV3-2	.	.	TRBJ2-7	CASSSRGRVFEQYF
TRBV27	TRBD2	once	TRBJ2-5	CASSLAGGRETQYF
TRBV4-1	TRBD2	.	TRBJ2-5	CASSRRLAGGQETQYF
TRBV28	.	.	TRBJ1-3	CASSKRVNTIYF
TRBV30	TRBD1	.	TRBJ1-2	CAWDRTGNYGYTF
TRBV7-2	TRBD1	.	TRBJ1-2	CASSFNDRGGGYTF
TRBV19	TRBD1	.	TRBJ1-2	CASRIKYPGQGDNYGYTF
TRBV28	TRBD1	few	TRBJ1-5	CASRQGIDQPQHF
TRBV5-5	TRBD1	.	TRBJ2-3	CASSLDRGQGDTQYF
TRBV11-1	TRBD1	.	TRBJ1-6	CASSALGTGSSPLHF
TRBV7-9	.	.	TRBJ2-6	CASSFNYGSSSGANVLTF
TRBV9	.	.	TRBJ2-7	CASSVDGTPSYEQYF
TRBV3-1/TRBV3-2	.	.	TRBJ1-2	CASSPDRYFNYGYTF
TRBV9	TRBD2	.	TRBJ2-7	CASSVGLIETSGSYEQYF
TRBV15	TRBD1	.	TRBJ2-5	CATSRDRGRGLETQYF
TRBV9	.	.	TRBJ2-3	CASSVESGFTDTQYF
TRBV19	TRBD1	.	TRBJ2-2	CASIESTSRDRGSGELFF
TRBV6-5	.	.	TRBJ1-1	CASRNQGLGTEAFF
TRBV4-1	.	few	TRBJ1-5	CASSQDPGREPQHF
TRBV18	TRBD2	.	TRBJ2-1	CASSPGTSGGNNEQFF
TRBV5-8	TRBD1	.	TRBJ1-2	CASSRGQEGYGYTF
TRBV19	TRBD1	.	TRBJ1-3	CASSSTGAGSGNTIYF
TRBV7-6	.	.	TRBJ1-2	CASSEHPGPESYGYTF
TRBV5-1	TRBD1	once	TRBJ2-3	CASKLQGLFRADTQYF
TRBV9	TRBD2	.	TRBJ2-1	CASSVEASGAPNEQFF
TRBV10-3	.	.	TRBJ1-1	CAISEAGVNTEAFF
TRBV5-6	TRBD1	.	TRBJ2-1	CASSLEGQGTHNEQFF
TRBV11-2	.	.	TRBJ2-1	CASSFTWGDPYNEQFF
TRBV5-1	.	.	TRBJ2-5	CASSLDIKGLGETQYF
TRBV12-3/TRBV12-4	.	.	TRBJ1-1	CASVDIMNTEAFF
TRBV5-6	.	.	TRBJ2-3	CASSLKLTSTDTQYF